Below, 9 T cell receptor beta chains from the same sample are listed, as sequenced in a study of B cell selection in AIRE deficiency. The sorted conventional CD4 T cells were gated as CD4+CD127+. Some clones are missing from TCRdb's copy, which holds only in-frame ones; the method was immunoSEQ multiplex PCR. Of about 25,000 clones in the sample, roughly 96% are singletons; the top ten hold more than 0.2%. Input material: conventional CD4+ T cells sorted from PBMCs. All receptors come from a human donor with AIRE deficiency.

V usage is TRBV7-3 and J usage is TRBJ2-1; 15 bases are shared with TRBD2. Germline CDR1 and CDR2: SGHTA and FQGTGA. V gave up 4 bases and J gave up 9 bases; unmatched junction bases: 4. This CDR3 has 15 amino acids. Here the CDR3 DNA reads TGTGCCAGCAGCTCACGGACTAGCGGGAGGGCTGAGCAGTTCTTC. This encodes CASSSRTSGRAEQFF.

The rearrangement joins TRBV7-9 to TRBJ1-2; D might be TRBD1 (5 bases). The ends were cut back, 5 bases at V and 3 bases at J, with 19 bases in the middle. CDR1 and CDR2 (germline): SEHNR, FQNEAQ (reference sequence). The CDR3 extends over 16 amino acids. CDR3 nucleotide sequence: TGTGCCAGCAGCGTCATTCCGGGGCCTATGCACTATGGCTACACCTTC. This sequence encodes CASSVIPGPMHYGYTF. The variable domain in full, with the rest retrieved from reference TRBV7-9 and TRBJ1-2, is DTGVSQNPRHKITKRGQNVTFRCDPISEHNRLYWYRQTLGQGPEFLTYFQNEAQLEKSRLLSDRFSAERPKGSFSTLEIQRTEQGDSAMYLCASSVIPGPMHYGYTFGSGTRLTVV.

The rearrangement links TRBV5-5 to TRBJ2-5; 8 bases agree with TRBD2. CDR1 and CDR2 (germline): SGHKS, YYEKEE (reference sequence). The CDR3 sequence is 18 residues long. Trimming at V came to 0 bases and at J to 5 bases, leaving 15 bases not matched to a gene. The CDR3 region is CASSLAPGRSGRAETQYF. The CDR3, as DNA: TGTGCCAGCAGCTTGGCCCCGGGGCGGAGCGGGAGAGCGGAGACCCAGTACTTC.

V gene TRBV18 combines with J gene TRBJ1-1; D remains unclear. Trimming left V 3 bases short and J 7 bases short, with 18 bases between. The CDR3 spans 15 residues. Germline CDR1 and CDR2: KGHSH and LQKENI. CDR3 residues: CASSPPSAAWYEAFF. The DNA of the CDR3 is TGTGCCAGCTCACCCCCTTCAGCGGCCTGGTATGAAGCTTTCTTT.

This clone was seen only a few times. J is TRBJ1-5 and V is TRBV6-4; D is undetermined. V lost 6 bases to trimming and J lost 2 bases, with 8 bases between them. Per germline, CDR1 MRHNA and CDR2 SNTAGT. The CDR3 contains 13 residues. CDR3 region: CASSTDGNQPQHF. CDR3 DNA sequence: TGTGCCAGCAGCACGGATGGCAATCAGCCCCAGCATTTT.

The CDR3 reads CASSSKTLAGGPLNEQFF. CDR3 sequence (DNA): TGTGCCAGCAGCTCAAAAACGCTAGCGGGAGGGCCTCTGAATGAGCAGTTCTTC. The V gene is TRBV11-1, the J gene TRBJ2-1; 12 bases map to TRBD2. This CDR3 spans 18 amino acids. Trimming at V came to 4 bases and at J to 7 bases, leaving 14 bases not matched to a gene. Germline CDR1 reads SGHAT; CDR2 reads FQDESV (reference sequence).

The rearrangement joins TRBV20-1 to TRBJ2-7; a possible D gene is TRBD1 (6 bases). The CDR3 is made up of 11 amino acids. In germline, CDR1 is DFQATT, CDR2 SNEGSKA (reference sequence). V lost 5 bases to trimming and J lost 2 bases, with 7 bases between them. The CDR3 DNA follows: TGCAGTGCTGGGGGCGCCTACGAGCAGTACTTC. The encoded protein is CSAGGAYEQYF.

The chain links TRBV29-1 to TRBJ2-1; 7 positions agree with TRBD2. The CDR3 spans 14 residues. Germline V gene lookup returns CDR1 SQVTM and CDR2 ANQGSEA. Trimming at V came to 4 bases and at J to 4 bases, leaving 7 bases not matched to a gene. The CDR3 DNA is TGCAGCGTTGGAAGGCGGGGGAATTACAATGAGCAGTTCTTC. Amino acid sequence: CSVGRRGNYNEQFF.

In its sample, this clone was seen a few times. The V gene is TRBV19, the J gene TRBJ1-5; tentatively, D is TRBD1 (6 bases). CDR1 is LNHDA and CDR2 is SQIVND in the germline V gene (reference sequence). This CDR3 is 16 amino acids long. Trimming stripped 4 bases from V and 1 base from J, with 14 bases between. The chain's CDR3 is CASSTPGGGSNQPQHF. The CDR3 region has the DNA TGTGCCAGTAGTACCCCGGGAGGGGGAAGCAATCAGCCCCAGCATTTT.